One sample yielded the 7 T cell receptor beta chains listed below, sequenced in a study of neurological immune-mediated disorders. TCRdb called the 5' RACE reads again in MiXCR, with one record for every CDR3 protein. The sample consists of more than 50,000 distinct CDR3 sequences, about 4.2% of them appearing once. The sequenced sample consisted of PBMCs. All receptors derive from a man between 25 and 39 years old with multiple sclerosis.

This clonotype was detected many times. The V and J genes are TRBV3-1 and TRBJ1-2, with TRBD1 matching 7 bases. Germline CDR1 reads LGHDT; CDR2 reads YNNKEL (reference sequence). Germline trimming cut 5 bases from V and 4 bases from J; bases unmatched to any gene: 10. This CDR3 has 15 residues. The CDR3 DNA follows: TGTGCCAGCAGCGAGGTCCAGGGGGTGACCTATGGCTACACCTTC. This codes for CASSEVQGVTYGYTF.

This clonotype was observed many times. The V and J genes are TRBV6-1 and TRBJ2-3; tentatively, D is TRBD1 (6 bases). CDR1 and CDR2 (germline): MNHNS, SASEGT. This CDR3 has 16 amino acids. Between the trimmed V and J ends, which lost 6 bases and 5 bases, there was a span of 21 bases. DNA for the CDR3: TGTGCCAGCAGGACCCAACCTAGACAGGCCGGAGATACGCAGTATTTT. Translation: CASRTQPRQAGDTQYF.

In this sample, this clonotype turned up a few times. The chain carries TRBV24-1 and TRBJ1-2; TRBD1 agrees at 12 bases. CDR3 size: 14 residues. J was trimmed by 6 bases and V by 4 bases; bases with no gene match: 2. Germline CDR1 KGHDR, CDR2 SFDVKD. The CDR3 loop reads CATSDGTGGDGYTF. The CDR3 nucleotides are TGTGCCACCAGTGACGGGACAGGGGGCGATGGCTACACCTTC.

CDR3 DNA: TGTGCCAGCAGTTACTCCAGGTCCTACGAGCAGTACTTC. Amino acids: CASSYSRSYEQYF. The chain is built from TRBV6-6 and TRBJ2-7; D is uncertain. CDR1 and CDR2 (germline): MNHNY, SVGAGI (reference sequence). There are 13 residues in the CDR3. V was shortened by 0 bases and J by 1 base, with 4 bases between the two germline ends.

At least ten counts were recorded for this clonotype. CDR3 region: CASSPDSSLTDTQYF. The CDR3 bases are TGCGCCAGCAGCCCCGACTCCTCCCTCACAGATACGCAGTATTTT. The chain couples TRBV5-1 to TRBJ2-3; D unresolved. CDR3 length equals 15 residues. In germline, CDR1 is SGHRS, CDR2 YFSETQ. V gave up 4 bases and J gave up 2 bases, with 14 bases separating them.

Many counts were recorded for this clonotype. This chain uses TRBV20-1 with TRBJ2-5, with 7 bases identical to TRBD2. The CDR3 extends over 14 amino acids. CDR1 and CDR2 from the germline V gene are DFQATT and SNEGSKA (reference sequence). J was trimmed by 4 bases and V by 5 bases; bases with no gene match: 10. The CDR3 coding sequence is TGCAGTGCTCGATCTGGGGGGGGAGGAGAGACCCAGTACTTC. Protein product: CSARSGGGGETQYF.

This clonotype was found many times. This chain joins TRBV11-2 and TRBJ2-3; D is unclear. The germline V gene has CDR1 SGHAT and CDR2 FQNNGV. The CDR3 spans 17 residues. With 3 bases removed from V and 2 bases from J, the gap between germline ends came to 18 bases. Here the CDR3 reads CASSFPLDGENTDTQYF. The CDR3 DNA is TGTGCCAGCAGCTTCCCCTTAGATGGGGAAAACACAGATACGCAGTATTTT.